The clone carrying this TCR beta chain appeared a few times. The sample belongs to a study of CD8+ T cells in alopecia areata. Overall study context: It was 6 to 18 months of tofacitinib, and then there were 6 months off drug. Affected scalp percentage gauged treated patients' severity.

The CDR3 has 17 residues. Losses at the gene ends were 2 bases for V and 3 bases for J; bases not matched to a gene: 9. Germline CDR1 is SGHVS and CDR2 is FQNEAQ. This sample's treatment: oral pan-JAK inhibitor, 5-10 mg twice daily. From alopecia areata patients, lesional scalp punch biopsies and peripheral blood were collected. The sequencing template was cDNA reverse transcribed from extracted RNA. Method: immunoSEQ multiplex PCR; TCRdb's copy keeps in-frame clones and lacks some. The profile shows 85,000 to 110,000 clones, around 84% of them singletons. The rearrangement joins TRBV7-8 to TRBJ2-2; TRBD1 aligns across 7 bases. The starting material was CD8+ T cells sorted from blood, obtained at approximately week 30, from a patient treated with tofacitinib. This sequence originates from a human donor with alopecia areata. The CDR3 loop is CASSLMGTGEYTGELFF. The CDR3 nucleotides read TGTGCCAGCAGCTTAATGGGCACAGGGGAATACACCGGGGAGCTGTTTTTT. Full variable domain (rest looked up from reference TRBV7-8 and TRBJ2-2): GAGVSQSPRYKVAKRGQDVALRCDPISGHVSLFWYQQALGQGPEFLTYFQNEAQLDKSGLPSDRFFAERPEGSVSTLKIQRTQQEDSAVYLCASSLMGTGEYTGELFFGEGSRLTVL.